This T cell receptor (delta chain) was recorded in a study of gamma-delta T cells after stem cell transplantation. This clone was observed a few times. A far larger clone is only one base removed, so a read error is likely. Additional DNA sequences in this sample encode the identical CDR3. This CDR3 is 19 amino acids long. The J segment lost 2 bases and the V segment lost 2 bases, leaving 19 bases of the junction unmatched. The germline V gene has CDR1 TVYSNPD and CDR2 GDNSRS (reference sequence). TCRdb processed the RT-PCR reads again with the CATT caller. Of over a thousand delta-chain clones in the sample, more than 1.5% were seen once.

The chain is built from TRDV3 and TRDJ1; 11 nucleotides line up with TRDD3. The specimen was gamma-delta T cells. The receptor was isolated from a human donor. It is not recorded whose cells these are; they may come from a transplant donor. The CDR3 region has the DNA TGTGCCTTTCACTCCTATTCCTCGTGGGGGATACGAGGTACCGATAAACTCATCTTT. This gives the protein CAFHSYSSWGIRGTDKLIF.